Below, 23 T cell receptor beta chains from the same sample are listed, as sequenced in a study of beta chain features in type 1 diabetes. General observations from the study: All four CD4+ subsets of Type 1 diabetes patients contained TCRB CDR3s that were moderately but significantly shorter.

No antigen has been assigned to these receptors. What was sequenced were expressed TCRB transcripts, since all of the isolated RNA had been reverse transcribed. Assay: immunoSEQ multiplex PCR; the TCRdb copy retains only in-frame clones and omits some. The sample lists some 150,000 clones; approximately 13% were seen once. Sequences were obtained from central memory CD4+ T cells from blood. Receptors were obtained from a man between 18 and 35 years old with type 1 diabetes.

V gene TRBV30 combines with J gene TRBJ2-5; 12 bases align to TRBD2. The length of the CDR3 is 15 residues. The germline V gene has CDR1 GTSNPN and CDR2 SVGIG (reference sequence). Trimming cost V 3 bases and J 5 bases; bases outside gene matches: 7. The chain's CDR3 is CAWRASGGAQETQYF. DNA for the CDR3: TGTGCCTGGAGGGCTAGCGGGGGGGCACAGGAGACCCAGTACTTC.

This chain links TRBV5-4 with TRBJ2-7, with D perhaps TRBD1 or TRBD2 (5 bases each). V lost 4 bases and J 5 bases, leaving 22 bases between the germline ends. This CDR3 has 16 residues. Per germline, CDR1 SGHNT and CDR2 YYREEE (reference sequence). The CDR3, as DNA: TGTGCCAGCAGCCTGATGGGGGTGGCCCAGAAGGACGAGCAGTACTTC. Protein: CASSLMGVAQKDEQYF.

This clone was detected a few times. The rearrangement joins TRBV5-1 to TRBJ1-1; 7 nucleotides align to TRBD1. V gave up 3 bases and J gave up 0 bases; unmatched junction bases: 5. Germline CDR1 is SGHRS and CDR2 is YFSETQ. This CDR3 is built from 15 residues. The CDR3 reads CASSSGQQLNTEAFF. The CDR3 DNA sequence: TGCGCCAGCAGCTCGGGACAGCAACTGAACACTGAAGCTTTCTTT.

The gene calls are TRBV5-1 and TRBJ1-1; 7 bases fit TRBD1. Trimming at V came to 1 base and at J to 6 bases, leaving 3 bases not matched to a gene. CDR1 is SGHRS, CDR2 YFSETQ, per germline. The CDR3 runs 13 residues. The DNA for the CDR3 is TGCGCCAGCAGCTTGACAGGGGAGGCTGAAGCTTTCTTT. This encodes CASSLTGEAEAFF.

In this sample, this clone turned up once. One base away lies a much larger clone, so this may be a sequencing read error. The V and J genes are TRBV29-1 and TRBJ2-5; no firm D call. CDR3 length: 12 residues. The V end lost 7 bases, the J end lost 1 base, and 10 bases lay between the germline ends. In germline, CDR1 is SQVTM, CDR2 ANQGSEA. DNA for the CDR3: TGCAGCGATCAAGTGGTCCAAGAGACCCAGTACTTC. Protein: CSDQVVQETQYF.

This clone has only a few counts. This rearrangement joins TRBV7-3 to TRBJ1-6; D is undetermined. Germline CDR1 is SGHTA and CDR2 is FQGTGA. The CDR3 contains 14 residues. V was cut by 5 bases and J by 9 bases, with 14 bases left in between. CDR3 nucleotides: TGTGCCAGCAGCCCCGGACCTGATATTTCACCCCTCCACTTT. Translating gives CASSPGPDISPLHF.

In its sample, this clone was seen many times. V usage is TRBV7-9 and J usage is TRBJ2-5; possibly TRBD1 for D (6 bases). The CDR3 has 14 amino acids. Trimming stripped 3 bases from V and 4 bases from J, with 12 bases between. Germline V gene sequence: CDR1 SEHNR, CDR2 FQNEAQ (reference sequence). The CDR3 nucleotides are TGTGCCAGCAGCTTTTACAGGGACGTAGAGACCCAGTACTTC. Translated: CASSFYRDVETQYF.

This clone occurred a few times. This chain uses TRBV10-2 with TRBJ2-1; 7 bases match TRBD1. Trimming removed 5 bases from V and 9 bases from J; junction bases left unmatched: 4. Germline assignment: CDR1 WSHSY and CDR2 SAAADI. CDR3 length equals 12 residues. CDR3 region: CASSSTGTEQFF. The CDR3 DNA follows: TGCGCCAGCAGTTCGACAGGGACTGAGCAGTTCTTC.

This clone was detected only a few times. This chain joins TRBV19 and TRBJ2-1; TRBD1 matches at 7 bases. The CDR3 covers 13 residues. Germline CDR1 is LNHDA and CDR2 is SQIVND (reference sequence). V was clipped by 5 bases and J by 9 bases; unmatched bases: 7. In DNA, the CDR3 is TGTGCCAGTAGTCCCCAATACAGGGGTGAGCAGTTCTTC. It encodes CASSPQYRGEQFF.

The table lists this clone with a few counts. This chain uses TRBV5-6 with TRBJ1-5; D not certain. CDR3 length: 15 amino acids. Germline loops: CDR1 SGHDT, CDR2 YYEEEE. The V gene lost 2 bases and the J gene lost 1 base, with 10 bases spanning the gap. The CDR3 reads CASSLKALSNQPQHF. The CDR3 region has the DNA TGTGCCAGCAGCTTAAAGGCGTTGAGCAATCAGCCCCAGCATTTT.

The chain recombines TRBV2 with TRBJ2-6; D is uncertain. The CDR3 is made up of 13 amino acids. V lost 9 bases and J lost 0, with 6 bases in between. Germline V gene sequence: CDR1 SNHLY, CDR2 FYNNEI. CDR3 DNA: TGTGCCAGTCAAGTCTCTGGGGCCAACGTCCTGACTTTC. This sequence encodes CASQVSGANVLTF.

CDR3: CASTSIRDRGYEQYF. The CDR3 region has the DNA TGCGCCAGCACTAGTATAAGAGACAGGGGCTACGAGCAGTACTTC. This chain uses TRBV10-2 with TRBJ2-7, with TRBD1 matching over 8 bases. From germline, CDR1 is WSHSY and CDR2 SAAADI. CDR3 length equals 15 residues. Trimming at V came to 7 bases and at J to 3 bases, leaving 11 bases not matched to a gene.

Comments on this clone: Other nucleotide sequences in the sample specify the same CDR3. V gene TRBV7-9 combines with J gene TRBJ2-7; D gene ambiguous. The CDR3 loop spans 12 amino acids. Trimming left V 5 bases short and J 2 bases short, with 7 bases between. CDR1 and CDR2 from the germline V gene are SEHNR and FQNEAQ (reference sequence). The CDR3 loop is CASSVEAYEQYF. The CDR3 DNA reads as TGTGCCAGCAGCGTCGAGGCCTACGAGCAGTACTTC. Together with reference TRBV7-9 and TRBJ2-7, the CDR3 gives the full variable domain: DTGVSQNPRHKITKRGQNVTFRCDPISEHNRLYWYRQTLGQGPEFLTYFQNEAQLEKSRLLSDRFSAERPKGSFSTLEIQRTEQGDSAMYLCASSVEAYEQYFGPGTRLTVT.

This chain links TRBV14 with TRBJ2-5; 9 bases match TRBD2. The V gene end was trimmed by 3 bases and the J gene end by 5 bases; junction bases not matched to a gene: 13. CDR3 length: 17 residues. The germline V gene encodes CDR1 SGHDN and CDR2 FVKESK. The CDR3 protein is CASSHRGLAPIRETQYF. The CDR3 nucleotides are TGTGCCAGCAGCCATCGAGGACTAGCGCCAATTCGGGAGACCCAGTACTTC.

The chain employs TRBV7-8 and TRBJ2-7, with D possibly matching TRBD1 (5 bases). The CDR3 consists of 16 residues. V dropped 2 bases and J dropped 1 base, with 15 bases sitting between them. Germline V gene lookup returns CDR1 SGHVS and CDR2 FQNEAQ. CDR3 in amino acids: CASSLKRTGTSYEQYF. CDR3 sequence (DNA): TGTGCCAGCAGCTTAAAACGTACAGGCACTTCCTACGAGCAGTACTTC.

The rearrangement joins TRBV5-6 to TRBJ1-2; D is unclear. CDR1 and CDR2 (germline): SGHDT, YYEEEE. There are 13 residues in the CDR3. V shed 3 bases and J shed 4 bases, with 10 bases lying between them. The CDR3 is CASSSPVAYGYTF. CDR3 nucleotides: TGTGCCAGCAGCTCCCCAGTCGCCTATGGCTACACCTTC.

The genes are TRBV2 and TRBJ1-1; D ambiguous. The CDR3 is 13 residues long. Germline-derived CDR1 and CDR2 are SNHLY and FYNNEI. Deletions cut 2 bases from V and 8 bases from J, with 12 bases between. CDR3 DNA sequence: TGTGCCAGCAGTGAAACAGAGGGAAAGGAAGCTTTCTTT. Translated: CASSETEGKEAFF. Full variable domain (remainder filled in from reference TRBV2 and TRBJ1-1): EPEVTQTPSHQVTQMGQEVILRCVPISNHLYFYWYRQILGQKVEFLVSFYNNEISEKSEIFDDQFSVERPDGSNFTLKIRSTKLEDSAMYFCASSETEGKEAFFGQGTRLTVV.

This clone was observed a few times. The chain couples TRBV28 to TRBJ1-2, with a possible D match to TRBD1 (6 bases). Trimming shortened V by 6 bases and J by 8 bases, and 13 bases separated the two germline ends. This CDR3 is built from 12 residues. The germline CDR1 and CDR2 sequences are MDHEN and SYDVKM. The CDR3 spells CASRSTGWGYTF. The CDR3 DNA is TGTGCCAGCAGGAGTACAGGGTGGGGCTACACCTTC.

This clone was detected a few times. The V call is TRBV6-6, the J call TRBJ1-2, with TRBD1 identical over 7 bases. J lost 4 bases, V lost 2 bases, and 7 bases had no gene match. The CDR3 loop spans 15 amino acids. CDR1 is MNHNY, CDR2 SVGAGI, per germline (reference sequence). CDR3 sequence: CASSYIGTALYGYTF. The CDR3 DNA is TGTGCCAGCAGTTACATTGGGACAGCACTCTATGGCTACACCTTC.

This chain joins TRBV29-1 and TRBJ2-3; the D gene is possibly TRBD2 (5 bases). Germline V gene sequence: CDR1 SQVTM, CDR2 ANQGSEA. V lost 4 bases, J lost 1 base, and 9 bases lay in between. This CDR3 is 13 amino acids long. The CDR3 nucleotides are TGCAGCGTTGCAGTCGGGGGCACAGATACGCAGTATTTT. This codes for CSVAVGGTDTQYF.

In this sample, this clone turned up a few times. This chain joins TRBV27 and TRBJ2-7, with 7 bases matching TRBD1. V lost 2 bases to trimming and J lost 0 bases; unmatched junction nucleotides: 10. Germline CDR1 is MNHEY and CDR2 is SMNVEV (reference sequence). The CDR3 spans 17 residues. The CDR3 DNA sequence: TGTGCCAGCAGTTTAAAAAGGGCCGGGACAGTCTCCTACGAGCAGTACTTC. Protein: CASSLKRAGTVSYEQYF.

The chain employs TRBV9 and TRBJ1-1; D call uncertain. Germline V gene data show CDR1 as SGDLS and CDR2 as YYNGEE. V lost 0 bases and J lost 3, with 6 bases in between. There are 13 residues in the CDR3. CDR3 in DNA: TGTGCCAGCAGCGTAGGTTCCTACACTGAAGCTTTCTTT. Encoded protein: CASSVGSYTEAFF.

This clone was recorded a few times. V gene TRBV10-3 combines with J gene TRBJ2-5; D gene ambiguous. Deletions cut 2 bases from V and 2 bases from J, with 9 bases between. The CDR3 is made up of 14 amino acids. The germline V gene has CDR1 ENHRY and CDR2 SYGVKD. CDR3 amino acids: CAISETRLQETQYF. The CDR3 nucleotides read TGTGCCATCAGTGAGACTCGGCTGCAAGAGACCCAGTACTTC.